A single sample gave rise to the 32 T cell receptor beta chains below, sequenced in a study of CD8 T cells in Susac syndrome. The authors reverse transcribed roughly 0.5 to 1 ug RNA with random hexamers. TCRdb used MiXCR to reprocess the immunoSEQ multiplex PCR reads, holding one entry per CDR3 protein. The sample lists around 220,000 distinct CDR3 sequences, about 93% occurring once. Sequences were obtained from CD8+ T cells from PBMCs. Every receptor here comes from a human donor with multiple sclerosis.

J is TRBJ1-6 and V is TRBV30, with TRBD1 as a possible D gene (5 bases). This CDR3 has 12 amino acids. Germline CDR1 reads GTSNPN; CDR2 reads SVGIG (reference sequence). V lost 5 bases and J lost 8, with 10 bases in between. CDR3 bases: TGTGCCTGGGGAGGGGTTTATTCACCCCTCCACTTT. Encoded protein: CAWGGVYSPLHF.

CDR3: CASSQERGLGDRRNSPLHF. In DNA, the CDR3 is TGCGCCAGCAGCCAAGAACGGGGCTTGGGTGACCGTCGAAATTCACCCCTCCACTTT. This sequence joins TRBV4-3 and TRBJ1-6, with D perhaps matching TRBD1 (5 bases). Trimming shortened V by 0 bases and J by 7 bases, and 22 bases separated the two germline ends. The CDR3 contains 19 residues. From germline, CDR1 is LGHNA and CDR2 YSLEER.

The rearrangement joins TRBV2 to TRBJ2-6; D may be TRBD1 (6 bases). The CDR3 length is 19 residues. Trimming stripped 4 bases from V and 1 base from J, with 20 bases between. CDR1 is SNHLY and CDR2 is FYNNEI in the germline V gene. The CDR3: CASSALNRDTISGANVLTF. CDR3 sequence (DNA): TGTGCCAGCAGTGCTCTTAACCGGGACACCATTTCTGGGGCCAACGTCCTGACTTTC.

This chain joins TRBV30 and TRBJ2-3, with TRBD1 identical over 10 bases. This CDR3 spans 14 amino acids. Germline CDR1 reads GTSNPN; CDR2 reads SVGIG (reference sequence). Trimming removed 4 bases from V and 6 bases from J; junction bases left unmatched: 7. CDR3 sequence (DNA): TGTGCCTGGACCGGGACAGGGGATTTGGATACGCAGTATTTT. It is translated as CAWTGTGDLDTQYF.

The chain uses TRBV7-9 and TRBJ1-1; D unclear. The V gene's germline CDR1 is SEHNR and CDR2 FQNEAQ (reference sequence). There are 18 residues in the CDR3. V gave up 0 bases and J gave up 1 base, with 18 bases separating them. The CDR3 region has the DNA TGTGCCAGCAGCTTAGCGCCCTGGGAGTTTGGAGGGAACACTGAAGCTTTCTTT. Translation gives CASSLAPWEFGGNTEAFF.

V gene TRBV12-3 or TRBV12-4 combines with J gene TRBJ1-2; weak D call: TRBD1 (6 bases). V was clipped by 5 bases and J by 12 bases, with 13 bases between them. The CDR3 loop spans 11 amino acids. CDR3 protein: CASSAGQPHTF. In DNA, the CDR3 is TGTGCCAGCAGTGCTGGACAGCCCCACACCTTC.

Of note for this clonotype: Since no conserved phenylalanine or tryptophan closes the CDR3, a read error is the likely cause. It is unclear where the CDR3 begins or ends on the DNA, so no DNA is shown, and the CDR3 is as TCRdb lists it. The J gene is TRBJ2-1, the V gene TRBV9; the tabulated D call, TRBD2, remains unverified against the DNA. The CDR3 has 16 residues if both end residues are counted. Germline CDR1 reads SGDLS; CDR2 reads YYNGEE. This CDR3 reads CASSASSGTSGGPNSI.

The rearrangement uses TRBV12-3 or TRBV12-4 and TRBJ2-7; D possibly corresponds to TRBD1 (6 bases). The V gene lost 9 bases and the J gene lost 1 base, with 10 bases spanning the gap. The CDR3 covers 12 residues. The CDR3 is CARGGQSYEQYF. CDR3 bases: TGTGCCAGAGGCGGACAGTCCTACGAGCAGTACTTC.

This chain connects TRBV7-8 to TRBJ1-5, with 7 bases matching TRBD1. CDR3 size: 15 residues. V shed 5 bases and J 4 bases; nucleotides not matched to a gene: 8. Germline lookup yields CDR1 SGHVS and CDR2 FQNEAQ. The CDR3 sequence: CASSPRQGGNQPQHF. In nucleotides, the CDR3 is TGTGCCAGCAGCCCACGACAGGGTGGGAATCAGCCCCAGCATTTT.

The chain joins TRBV7-9 to TRBJ2-7, with D tentatively TRBD1 (6 bases). This CDR3 region has 13 residues. The germline CDR1 and CDR2 sequences are SEHNR and FQNEAQ (reference sequence). Trimming left V 6 bases short and J 3 bases short, with 12 bases between. CDR3 residues: CASSQDSLYEQYF. CDR3 nucleotides: TGTGCCAGCAGTCAGGACAGCCTCTACGAGCAGTACTTC.

A single count supports this clonotype. The chain combines TRBV24-1 with TRBJ2-7; unclear D gene. CDR3 size: 13 residues. V lost 3 bases and J 3 bases, leaving 8 bases between the germline ends. The germline CDR1 and CDR2 sequences are KGHDR and SFDVKD. The CDR3 DNA reads as TGTGCCACCAGTGATCCCCTAGGCTACGAGCAGTACTTC. Translated: CATSDPLGYEQYF.

The genes are TRBV20-1 and TRBJ2-1; TRBD2 matches at 16 bases. With 0 bases clipped from V and 0 bases from J, the junction kept 8 bases outside the gene matches. This CDR3 has 20 amino acids. Germline V gene data show CDR1 as DFQATT and CDR2 as SNEGSKA (reference sequence). The CDR3 here is CSARDLGLAGGQVSYNEQFF. The DNA for the CDR3 is TGCAGTGCTAGAGATCTGGGACTAGCGGGGGGGCAGGTCTCCTACAATGAGCAGTTCTTC.

The chain uses TRBV12-3 or TRBV12-4 and TRBJ2-5; D possibly corresponds to TRBD2 (6 bases). This CDR3 is built from 15 residues. V lost 3 bases, J lost 0 bases, and 11 bases lay in between. This CDR3 reads CASSLSGDHQETQYF. Here the CDR3 DNA reads TGTGCCAGCAGTTTGTCGGGGGATCACCAAGAGACCCAGTACTTC.

The rearrangement links TRBV10-3 to TRBJ2-7; 11 nucleotides agree with TRBD2. The CDR3 is 14 residues long. With V trimmed by 4 bases and J by 3 bases, 2 bases remained unmatched. Germline loops: CDR1 ENHRY, CDR2 SYGVKD. This CDR3 reads CAISVLAGDYEQYF. The CDR3 nucleotides read TGTGCCATCAGTGTACTAGCGGGAGACTACGAGCAGTACTTC.

Only one count was recorded for this clonotype. The chain uses TRBV18 and TRBJ2-1; 7 bases line up with TRBD2. This CDR3 comprises 16 residues. Germline CDR1 KGHSH, CDR2 LQKENI. V shed 3 bases, J shed 4 bases, and the junction held 9 bases outside the gene matches. The CDR3 coding sequence is TGTGCCAGCTCACCCCTAGGCGGGAGAAGTTACAATGAGCAGTTCTTC. Translated: CASSPLGGRSYNEQFF.

The CDR3 DNA reads TGTGCCAGCAGTCCGCACCGTACCTCAGGGGGCTACTATGGCTACACCTTC. It yields the protein CASSPHRTSGGYYGYTF. This chain connects TRBV27 to TRBJ1-2; 8 nucleotides line up with TRBD1. This CDR3 spans 17 amino acids. The germline V gene has CDR1 MNHEY and CDR2 SMNVEV (reference sequence). With 5 bases clipped from V and 3 bases from J, the junction kept 14 bases outside the gene matches.

The gene calls are TRBV12-3 or TRBV12-4 and TRBJ1-1; a possible D gene is TRBD1 (5 bases). This CDR3 is built from 16 residues. Trimming took 3 bases from V and 6 from J, leaving 20 bases between them. The CDR3 sequence is CASSLVVGRAKSEAFF. The CDR3 nucleotides are TGTGCCAGCAGTTTGGTGGTGGGCAGGGCAAAATCTGAAGCTTTCTTT.

This chain joins TRBV30 and TRBJ2-1, with 8 positions matching TRBD2. The CDR3 contains 13 residues. Trimming at V came to 1 base and at J to 8 bases, leaving 4 bases not matched to a gene. In germline, CDR1 is GTSNPN, CDR2 SVGIG (reference sequence). Written as DNA, the CDR3 is TGTGCCTGGAGTGGCGGGCGGGGGGATGAGCAGTTCTTC. Translated, it gives CAWSGGRGDEQFF.

CDR3 region: CASSGQSYEQYF. In nucleotides, the CDR3 is TGTGCCAGCAGTGGCCAGTCCTACGAGCAGTACTTC. V gene TRBV9 combines with J gene TRBJ2-7; D gene uncertain. CDR3 length equals 12 residues. Trimming removed 5 bases at V and 1 base at J, with 7 bases between. The V gene's germline CDR1 is SGDLS and CDR2 YYNGEE.

This clonotype was seen a handful of times. The chain is built from TRBV6-5 and TRBJ1-1; perhaps TRBD1 as D (6 bases). Per the germline V gene, CDR1 is MNHEY and CDR2 is SVGAGI. This CDR3 region has 14 residues. Trimming removed 4 bases from V and 4 bases from J, with 13 bases in between. The DNA of the CDR3 is TGTGCCAGCAGTTTACAGGGTGGCGGCACTGAAGCTTTCTTT. Its translation: CASSLQGGGTEAFF.

The chain is built from TRBV6-2 or TRBV6-3 and TRBJ2-7; TRBD2 is a possible D gene (6 bases). Deletions cut 2 bases from V and 3 bases from J, with 11 bases between. Germline CDR1 is MNHEY and CDR2 is SVGEGT. The CDR3 has 14 residues. The CDR3 loop is CASSYPGSVYEQYF. The DNA for the CDR3 is TGTGCCAGCAGTTACCCCGGGAGTGTCTACGAGCAGTACTTC.

The CDR3 loop reads CASSLLAELNTEAFF. CDR3 DNA sequence: TGCGCCAGCAGCTTGTTGGCAGAACTGAACACTGAAGCTTTCTTT. The chain is built from TRBV5-1 and TRBJ1-1; D is uncertain. The germline V gene encodes CDR1 SGHRS and CDR2 YFSETQ. The CDR3 loop spans 15 amino acids. V was cut by 1 base and J by 0 bases, with 10 bases left in between.

The chain joins TRBV25-1 to TRBJ1-4; no clear D. This CDR3 has 12 amino acids. With 7 bases removed from V and 8 bases from J, the gap between germline ends came to 11 bases. Germline assignment: CDR1 MGHDK and CDR2 SYGVNS. As DNA, the CDR3 is TGTGCCAGCACCCGCGGGTGGGAAAAACTGTTTTTT. Its protein is CASTRGWEKLFF.

The rearrangement joins TRBV4-2 to TRBJ2-3; weak D call: TRBD1 (5 bases). The CDR3 totals 18 residues. The V gene lost 1 base and the J gene lost 5 bases, with 22 bases spanning the gap. Germline CDR1 is LGHNA and CDR2 is YNFKEQ. The CDR3 DNA reads as TGTGCCAGCAGCCAAGCAGCGTCGCTCGAATCTCAGGGAGATACGCAGTATTTT. Translation: CASSQAASLESQGDTQYF.

The J gene is TRBJ2-5, the V gene TRBV3-1, with D perhaps matching TRBD2 (5 bases). The CDR3 has 14 residues. Trimming removed 2 bases from V and 1 base from J, with 8 bases in between. Germline V CDR1 and CDR2: LGHDT, YNNKEL (reference sequence). The DNA of the CDR3 is TGTGCCAGCAGCCAAAAACGGGGCCAAGAGACCCAGTACTTC. Protein: CASSQKRGQETQYF.

The V call is TRBV13, the J call TRBJ1-2, with TRBD1 matching over 8 bases. The ends lost 4 bases at V and 3 bases at J; junction bases unmatched: 7. The length of the CDR3 is 15 residues. The germline V gene has CDR1 PRHDT and CDR2 FYEKMQ (reference sequence). CDR3 residues: CASSSETGDHYGYTF. CDR3 nucleotides: TGTGCCAGCAGCTCGGAGACAGGGGACCACTATGGCTACACCTTC. The variable domain in full, completed from reference TRBV13 and TRBJ1-2, reads AAGVIQSPRHLIKEKRETATLKCYPIPRHDTVYWYQQGPGQDPQFLISFYEKMQSDKGSIPDRFSAQQFSDYHSELNMSSLELGDSALYFCASSSETGDHYGYTFGSGTRLTVV.

This sequence joins TRBV2 and TRBJ1-4, with no clear D. The CDR3 sequence is 12 residues long. CDR1 SNHLY and CDR2 FYNNEI come from the germline V gene. Trimming took 7 bases from V and 10 from J, leaving 13 bases between them. CDR3 in amino acids: CASKDKRVKLFF. CDR3 nucleotide sequence: TGTGCCAGCAAAGACAAGAGGGTAAAACTGTTTTTT.

The chain links TRBV13 to TRBJ1-1; tentative D call: TRBD1 (5 bases). The CDR3 is made up of 12 amino acids. CDR1 and CDR2 from the germline V gene are PRHDT and FYEKMQ (reference sequence). V was pared by 4 bases and J by 4 bases, with 7 bases between. The CDR3 reads CASSSGTTEAFF. The CDR3 DNA follows: TGTGCCAGCAGCTCAGGGACCACTGAAGCTTTCTTT.

This clonotype appeared a single time. The chain recombines TRBV30 with TRBJ2-7, with TRBD1 as a possible D gene (6 bases). This CDR3 has 12 amino acids. Trimming took off 0 bases at V and 7 bases at J, with 10 bases between the two ends. The V gene's germline CDR1 is GTSNPN and CDR2 SVGIG (reference sequence). CDR3 protein: CAWSVQGQEQYF. CDR3 bases: TGTGCCTGGAGTGTCCAGGGGCAAGAGCAGTACTTC.

V gene TRBV5-1 combines with J gene TRBJ1-1, with D maybe TRBD1 (5 bases). Deletions cut 5 bases from V and 5 bases from J, with 13 bases between. CDR1 is SGHRS, CDR2 YFSETQ, per germline. CDR3 length: 13 amino acids. CDR3 region: CASRGDGQTEAFF. The CDR3 region has the DNA TGCGCCAGCAGAGGGGATGGGCAAACTGAAGCTTTCTTT.

The V gene is TRBV6-2 or TRBV6-3, the J gene TRBJ1-1, with 9 bases matching TRBD1. Trimming took 6 bases from V and 5 from J; bases not matched to a gene: 7. CDR1 is MNHEY, CDR2 SVGEGT, per germline. The CDR3 contains 14 residues. CDR3 region: CASSQGQGSTEAFF. The DNA for the CDR3 is TGTGCCAGCAGCCAAGGACAGGGGAGTACTGAAGCTTTCTTT.

The chain couples TRBV7-8 to TRBJ2-7; D remains unclear. Deletions cut 4 bases from V and 5 bases from J, with 27 bases between. The CDR3 extends over 18 amino acids. Germline V gene sequence: CDR1 SGHVS, CDR2 FQNEAQ. Here the CDR3 reads CASSSDDIAGVADHEQYF. The CDR3 DNA reads as TGTGCCAGCAGCTCAGACGACATCGCCGGAGTAGCAGACCACGAGCAGTACTTC.